The next 17 T cell receptor beta chains were all read from a single sample in a study of T cells expressing NK-cell markers. TCRdb re-called the 5' RACE reads and catalogs CDR3 proteins one per entry, DNA excluded. The table lists about 550,000 distinct CDR3 sequences. Sequences were obtained from blood T cells: a sorted CD56 or NKG2C T cell subset, CD4+ or CD8+ T cells, or bulk PBMC T cells (not recorded which). Receptor source: a man between 18 and 29 years old in good health.

V is TRBV5-1 and J is TRBJ2-2; TCRdb's D call, TRBD1, is unchecked because there is no DNA. The V gene's germline CDR1 is SGHRS and CDR2 YFSETQ. The CDR3 has 17 amino acids. The CDR3 is CASSLIPWGADTGELFF.

V gene TRBV18 combines with J gene TRBJ1-3. The CDR3 runs 16 residues. Looked up from germline, CDR1 is KGHSH and CDR2 is LQKENI. The CDR3 region is CASSPLTESSGNTIYF. Full variable domain (remainder filled in from reference TRBV18 and TRBJ1-3): NAGVMQNPRHLVRRRGQEARLRCSPMKGHSHVYWYRQLPEEGLKFMVYLQKENIIDESGMPKERFSAEFPKEGPSILRIQQVVRGDSAAYFCASSPLTESSGNTIYFGEGSWLTVV.

This chain uses TRBV10-3 with TRBJ1-2; checking the TCRdb D call of TRBD1 is not possible without DNA. Per germline, CDR1 ENHRY and CDR2 SYGVKD. CDR3 length: 15 amino acids. CDR3 protein: CAISVVSGTPGGYTF.

The rearrangement joins TRBV5-1 to TRBJ2-1; TCRdb's assignment of TRBD2 cannot be checked, as there is no DNA. Per germline, CDR1 SGHRS and CDR2 YFSETQ. This CDR3 has 14 residues. The CDR3 reads CASSSGTSGSLWFF.

The chain uses TRBV27 and TRBJ2-2; the TCRdb call, TRBD2, lacks DNA for checking. There are 15 residues in the CDR3. Germline CDR1 MNHEY, CDR2 SMNVEV (reference sequence). The CDR3 here is CASSLPGFPPGELFF.

CDR3 in amino acids: CASSLTGGPETDTQYF. V usage is TRBV7-9 and J usage is TRBJ2-3; the D gene TCRdb calls, TRBD2, cannot be checked with no DNA. This CDR3 has 16 residues. CDR1 is SEHNR, CDR2 FQNEAQ, per germline (reference sequence).

The V call is TRBV29-1, the J call TRBJ2-7; TCRdb's D call of TRBD1 is untestable without DNA. The CDR3 runs 14 residues. The germline V gene has CDR1 SQVTM and CDR2 ANQGSEA. CDR3 in amino acids: CSVIDSGSSYEQYF.

CDR3 region: CSVKKLDWTGRDTQYF. The V call is TRBV29-1, the J call TRBJ2-3; TCRdb reports TRBD1, a call that lacks DNA to check it against. Germline values: CDR1 SQVTM, CDR2 ANQGSEA. This CDR3 has 16 residues.

The chain recombines TRBV7-3 with TRBJ2-5; with no DNA, the TCRdb D assignment of TRBD1 cannot be verified. The length of the CDR3 is 17 residues. Germline V gene sequence: CDR1 SGHTA, CDR2 FQGTGA. The CDR3 sequence is CASSLTPGQGGTETQYF.

The chain links TRBV29-1 to TRBJ1-1. The CDR3 has 12 amino acids. Germline V lookup: CDR1 SQVTM, CDR2 ANQGSEA. The CDR3 sequence is CSVAPLGGEAFF.

The CDR3 reads CASLRLRNTEAFF. The chain joins TRBV28 to TRBJ1-1. The CDR3 length is 13 residues. CDR1 and CDR2 (germline): MDHEN, SYDVKM.

The chain uses TRBV5-5 and TRBJ2-1. The CDR3 length is 12 residues. From germline, CDR1 is SGHKS and CDR2 YYEKEE (reference sequence). This CDR3 is CASSPEVFGLFF. Variable domain in full (rest from reference TRBV5-5 and TRBJ2-1): DAGVTQSPTHLIKTRGQQVTLRCSPISGHKSVSWYQQVLGQGPQFIFQYYEKEERGRGNFPDRFSARQFPNYSSELNVNALLLGDSALYLCASSPEVFGLFFGPGTRLTVL.

This chain connects TRBV9 to TRBJ2-2; TCRdb lists TRBD1, though no DNA is available to test this call. The CDR3 consists of 15 residues. Per germline, CDR1 SGDLS and CDR2 YYNGEE. CDR3 protein: CASTRDPSNTGELFF. Looking up the rest from reference TRBV9 and TRBJ2-2 gives the full variable domain: DSGVTQTPKHLITATGQRVTLRCSPRSGDLSVYWYQQSLDQGLQFLIQYYNGEERAKGNILERFSAQQFPDLHSELNLSSLELGDSALYFCASTRDPSNTGELFFGEGSRLTVL.

This sequence joins TRBV5-6 and TRBJ2-1; the TCRdb call, TRBD1, lacks DNA for checking. This CDR3 comprises 15 residues. CDR1 and CDR2 (germline): SGHDT, YYEEEE. CDR3 sequence: CASSVPQGFNNEQFF.

The genes are TRBV30 and TRBJ2-1; the TCRdb call, TRBD2, lacks DNA for checking. The CDR3 loop spans 14 amino acids. In germline, CDR1 is GTSNPN, CDR2 SVGIG (reference sequence). The CDR3: CACNSGRNDNEQFF.

The chain is built from TRBV7-9 and TRBJ2-7; TCRdb designates TRBD2, a call that cannot be tested without DNA. Germline V gene sequence: CDR1 SEHNR, CDR2 FQNEAQ (reference sequence). The CDR3 runs 14 residues. CDR3 sequence reads: CASSFPSRDYEQYF.

The V and J genes are TRBV30 and TRBJ2-2. This CDR3 is built from 12 residues. Germline CDR1 and CDR2: GTSNPN and SVGIG (reference sequence). CDR3 sequence reads: CAWSQTVGELFF.